This TCR beta chain is from a study of blood T cells in healthy people across ages. Primers used in a second PCR of about 7 to 12 cycles were a sample-barcoded 5' primer and a J-beta primer mix. Each cDNA was tagged by a template-switch adaptor containing 12 random nucleotides. MiXCR, run by TCRdb on the 5' RACE reads, gives a single entry per CDR3 protein. In the table there are about 680,000 distinct CDR3 sequences, about 52% of which are singletons. Per the germline V gene, CDR1 is SGHDN and CDR2 is FVKESK. V lost 2 bases to trimming and J lost 5 bases, with 4 bases between them. This CDR3 is 11 amino acids long.

Sequenced input: blood. This TCR was recovered from a woman aged 60 to 75 in good health. The J gene is TRBJ2-7, the V gene TRBV14; D not resolved. The CDR3 loop reads CASSQKNEQYF. CDR3 nucleotide sequence: TGTGCCAGCAGCCAAAAGAACGAGCAGTACTTC. The variable domain in full, completed from reference TRBV14 and TRBJ2-7, reads EAGVTQFPSHSVIEKGQTVTLRCDPISGHDNLYWYRRVMGKEIKFLLHFVKESKQDESGMPNNRFLAERTGGTYSTLKVQPAELEDSGVYFCASSQKNEQYFGPGTRLTVT.